This T cell receptor (beta chain) was found in a study of early T cells in non-severe SARS-CoV-2 infection. Individual cDNA molecules carried attached unique molecular identifiers. From the 5' RACE reads, TCRdb called clonotypes with MiXCR, one entry per CDR3 protein. In the table there are around 100,000 distinct CDR3 sequences, roughly 13% of which are singletons. What was sequenced was whole blood. The TCR comes from an adult who was a healthcare worker with PCR-confirmed SARS-CoV-2 infection or an uninfected control (not recorded which).

This chain's CDR3 is CSAPTEGSGEQYF. In nucleotides, the CDR3 is TGCAGTGCCCCGACCGAGGGATCAGGCGAGCAGTACTTC. The rearrangement joins TRBV20-1 to TRBJ2-7; D perhaps matches TRBD2 (5 bases). CDR1 DFQATT and CDR2 SNEGSKA come from the germline V gene (reference sequence). V lost 6 bases and J lost 6, with 18 bases in between. CDR3 length: 13 residues.